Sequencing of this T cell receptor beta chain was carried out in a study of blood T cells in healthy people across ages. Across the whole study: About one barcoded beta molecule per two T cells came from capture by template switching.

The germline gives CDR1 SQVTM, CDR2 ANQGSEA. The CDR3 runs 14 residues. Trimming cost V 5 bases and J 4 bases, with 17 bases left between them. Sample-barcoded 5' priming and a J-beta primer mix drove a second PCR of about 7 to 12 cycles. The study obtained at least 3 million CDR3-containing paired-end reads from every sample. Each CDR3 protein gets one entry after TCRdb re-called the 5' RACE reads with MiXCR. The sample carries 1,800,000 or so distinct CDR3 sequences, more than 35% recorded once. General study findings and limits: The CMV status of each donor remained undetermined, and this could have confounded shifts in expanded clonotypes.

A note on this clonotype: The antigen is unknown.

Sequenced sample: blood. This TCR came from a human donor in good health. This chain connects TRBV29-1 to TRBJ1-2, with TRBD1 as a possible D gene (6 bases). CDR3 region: CSVTADRLLYGYTF. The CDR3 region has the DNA TGCAGCGTTACCGCGGACAGACTTCTCTATGGCTACACCTTC.